This TCR beta chain was recovered during a study of T cells after yellow fever vaccination. The study's findings and limits: One caveat is that FACS-sorted repertoires could contain abundant clonotypes contaminating from the bulk population.

TCRdb called the 5' RACE reads again in MiXCR, with one record for every CDR3 protein. The sample yields hundreds of thousands of distinct CDR3 sequences, approximately 18% seen once. This clonotype was picked up a small number of times. Its antigen is not identified. Trimming shortened V by 1 base and J by 7 bases, and 8 bases separated the two germline ends. This CDR3 is built from 14 residues. Germline V lookup: CDR1 SEHNR, CDR2 FQNEAQ (reference sequence). The chain links TRBV7-9 to TRBJ1-6; no definite D call. This TCR was sampled from a man between 18 and 29 years old who received the YFV17D yellow fever vaccine. The source material was PBMCs, sampled before the yellow fever booster vaccination. CDR3 loop: CASSLEVFNSPLHF. The CDR3 nucleotides read TGTGCCAGCAGCTTAGAGGTTTTCAATTCACCCCTCCACTTT.